These 27 T cell receptor beta chains were all obtained from the same sample, sequenced in a study of control samples from healthy donors and cancer patients. This table comes from immunoSEQ multiplex PCR, and its TCRdb copy is limited to in-frame clones, with some not included. Here the sample spans tens of thousands of clones, 94% being singletons. Material for sequencing was blood. The receptors were sampled from a man aged 55 to 70 in good health.

V usage is TRBV12-3 or TRBV12-4 and J usage is TRBJ2-3, with no clear D. The V gene lost 8 bases and the J gene lost 2 bases, with 11 bases spanning the gap. The CDR3 is 13 residues long. The CDR3 DNA reads as TGTGCCAGCGCTGCAAGCCCCACAGATACGCAGTATTTT. Its protein is CASAASPTDTQYF.

J is TRBJ2-3 and V is TRBV5-1; D gene ambiguous. The length of the CDR3 is 12 residues. V dropped 4 bases and J dropped 5 bases, with 8 bases sitting between them. The germline V gene has CDR1 SGHRS and CDR2 YFSETQ. The CDR3 loop is CASSPAIDTQYF. Here the CDR3 DNA reads TGCGCCAGCAGCCCGGCGATAGATACGCAGTATTTT. The variable domain in full, completed from reference TRBV5-1 and TRBJ2-3, reads KAGVTQTPRYLIKTRGQQVTLSCSPISGHRSVSWYQQTPGQGLQFLFEYFSETQRNKGNFPGRFSGRQFSNSRSEMNVSTLELGDSALYLCASSPAIDTQYFGPGTRLTVL.

This clone occurred once. The chain links TRBV9 to TRBJ2-2, with D hard to call. V dropped 4 bases and J dropped 2 bases, with 15 bases sitting between them. The CDR3 is made up of 16 amino acids. Germline values: CDR1 SGDLS, CDR2 YYNGEE. CDR3 protein: CASSLTQEQNTGELFF. The CDR3 nucleotides are TGTGCCAGCAGCCTGACCCAAGAACAAAACACCGGGGAGCTGTTTTTT.

This chain connects TRBV28 to TRBJ1-1; the D is unclear. This CDR3 has 12 amino acids. V was pared by 2 bases and J by 3 bases, with 4 bases between. Germline CDR1 is MDHEN and CDR2 is SYDVKM. The CDR3 is CASSLLHTEAFF. The CDR3 nucleotides read TGTGCCAGCAGTTTACTCCACACTGAAGCTTTCTTT.

The chain uses TRBV4-1 and TRBJ2-7; TRBD2 agrees at 7 bases. This CDR3 is built from 15 residues. Germline CDR1 MGHRA, CDR2 YSYEKL. V shed 4 bases, J shed 3 bases, and the junction held 9 bases outside the gene matches. For the CDR3, the DNA is TGCGCCAGCAGCCCCTCTCCTAGCGGATACTACGAGCAGTACTTC. It specifies CASSPSPSGYYEQYF.

A single count supports this clone. The genes are TRBV5-1 and TRBJ2-7; 9 nucleotides align to TRBD1. This CDR3 spans 16 amino acids. V gave up 0 bases and J gave up 2 bases; unmatched junction bases: 6. The germline V gene has CDR1 SGHRS and CDR2 YFSETQ. CDR3 sequence: CASSLAAGQGTYEQYF. CDR3 nucleotide sequence: TGCGCCAGCAGCTTGGCGGCTGGACAGGGGACCTACGAGCAGTACTTC.

The rearrangement joins TRBV29-1 to TRBJ2-1; D may be TRBD2 (6 bases). This CDR3 has 12 residues. Germline CDR1 and CDR2: SQVTM and ANQGSEA. Deletions cut 3 bases from V and 12 bases from J, with 15 bases between. The CDR3 here is CSVDAEGRRQFF. Written as DNA, the CDR3 is TGCAGCGTTGATGCGGAGGGGCGACGGCAGTTCTTC.

This clone was recorded only once. This chain uses TRBV29-1 with TRBJ1-2; a weak D match, TRBD1 (5 bases). The CDR3 covers 13 residues. Germline lookup yields CDR1 SQVTM and CDR2 ANQGSEA. With 4 bases removed from V and 0 bases from J, the gap between germline ends came to 9 bases. CDR3 in DNA: TGCAGCGTTGCCAGGGATACTAACTATGGCTACACCTTC. Translated, it gives CSVARDTNYGYTF.

The chain links TRBV2 to TRBJ2-1; D remains ambiguous. Trimming took 7 bases from V and 5 from J, leaving 15 bases between them. The CDR3 consists of 14 residues. Germline V CDR1 and CDR2: SNHLY, FYNNEI. CDR3 loop: CASTYAVSNNEQFF. Here the CDR3 DNA reads TGTGCCAGCACTTACGCAGTAAGCAACAATGAGCAGTTCTTC. The full variable domain, rest sourced from reference TRBV2 and TRBJ2-1, is EPEVTQTPSHQVTQMGQEVILRCVPISNHLYFYWYRQILGQKVEFLVSFYNNEISEKSEIFDDQFSVERPDGSNFTLKIRSTKLEDSAMYFCASTYAVSNNEQFFGPGTRLTVL.

The genes are TRBV12-5 and TRBJ2-7; D gene uncertain. The germline V gene encodes CDR1 LGHNT and CDR2 FRNRAP. The length of the CDR3 is 12 residues. With 2 bases removed from V and 3 bases from J, the gap between germline ends came to 5 bases. The CDR3 DNA reads TGTGCTAGTGGTTTGATGCGCTACGAGCAGTACTTC. Translation gives CASGLMRYEQYF.

This chain connects TRBV7-9 to TRBJ1-4; TRBD1 matches 11 bases. This CDR3 region has 16 residues. In germline, CDR1 is SEHNR, CDR2 FQNEAQ (reference sequence). Germline trimming cut 4 bases from V and 12 bases from J; bases unmatched to any gene: 13. CDR3 region: CASSSSWTGGGVELFF. The CDR3 DNA reads as TGTGCCAGCAGCTCGTCCTGGACAGGGGGCGGGGTAGAACTGTTTTTT.

The chain is built from TRBV14 and TRBJ1-4, with a weak D call TRBD1 (6 bases). Trimming shortened V by 4 bases and J by 5 bases, and 23 bases separated the two germline ends. Germline V gene lookup returns CDR1 SGHDN and CDR2 FVKESK. The CDR3 is 18 residues long. CDR3 nucleotide sequence: TGTGCCAGCAGCCCGGGGGGGCTCCGACGGAGGGGCAATGAAAAACTGTTTTTT. Translation: CASSPGGLRRRGNEKLFF.

This chain connects TRBV18 to TRBJ1-2; weak D call: TRBD1 (5 bases). Germline V gene data show CDR1 as KGHSH and CDR2 as LQKENI. Deletions cut 3 bases from V and 5 bases from J, with 31 bases between. The CDR3 has 20 residues. CDR3 DNA: TGTGCCAGCTCACCTCAAGCGGTGGGGCTCAGTAATCCCGGGAAATATGGCTACACCTTC. It translates to CASSPQAVGLSNPGKYGYTF.

The genes are TRBV25-1 and TRBJ2-5, with D tentatively TRBD1 (6 bases). Trimming pared 5 bases from V and 5 bases from J, leaving 15 bases between. CDR3 length: 14 residues. Germline CDR1 MGHDK, CDR2 SYGVNS. The CDR3 sequence is CASSYSRGFETQYF. CDR3 sequence (DNA): TGTGCCAGCAGTTATTCCAGGGGTTTCGAGACCCAGTACTTC.

The J gene is TRBJ2-7, the V gene TRBV14; perhaps TRBD2 as D (6 bases). This CDR3 has 15 residues. CDR1 and CDR2 from the germline V gene are SGHDN and FVKESK. V was shortened by 5 bases and J by 6 bases, with 20 bases between the two germline ends. The CDR3 reads CASSTGGTASGEQYF. In DNA, the CDR3 is TGTGCCAGCAGCACGGGCGGGACGGCTTCGGGCGAGCAGTACTTC.

The V call is TRBV6-1, the J call TRBJ2-1, with 10 nucleotides matching TRBD1. V lost 0 bases to trimming and J lost 7 bases; unmatched junction nucleotides: 3. The length of the CDR3 is 15 residues. The germline V gene encodes CDR1 MNHNS and CDR2 SASEGT. As DNA, the CDR3 is TGTGCCAGCAGTGAAGCGACAGGGGGCTGGAATGAGCAGTTCTTC. Amino acid sequence: CASSEATGGWNEQFF.

This chain connects TRBV7-8 to TRBJ2-7; 8 positions agree with TRBD2. Germline CDR1 is SGHVS and CDR2 is FQNEAQ. V was pared by 5 bases and J by 3 bases, with 27 bases of the junction left unmatched. The CDR3 sequence is 21 residues long. CDR3 DNA: TGTGCCAGCAGCCCGCCTTTGGGACGCTGGACAATAGCGGGGTCCCACTACGAGCAGTACTTC. Translation: CASSPPLGRWTIAGSHYEQYF.

CDR3 loop: CASSAGTGGSETQYF. The CDR3 nucleotides are TGTGCCAGCAGCGCAGGGACAGGGGGGTCGGAGACCCAGTACTTC. The V gene is TRBV5-4, the J gene TRBJ2-5, with 11 bases that match TRBD1. This CDR3 has 15 residues. J was trimmed by 5 bases and V by 4 bases; bases with no gene match: 7. Germline CDR1 SGHNT, CDR2 YYREEE (reference sequence).

The chain recombines TRBV28 with TRBJ2-5, with TRBD1 identical over 9 bases. Trimming cost V 6 bases and J 2 bases; bases outside gene matches: 16. The CDR3 runs 18 residues. Germline V CDR1 and CDR2: MDHEN, SYDVKM. CDR3 sequence reads: CASSRIGTGTEIQETQYF. The CDR3 nucleotides read TGTGCCAGCAGCCGGATCGGGACAGGGACCGAAATTCAAGAGACCCAGTACTTC.

The gene calls are TRBV5-4 and TRBJ1-1; a possible D gene is TRBD1 (6 bases). Trimming pared 2 bases from V and 1 base from J, leaving 12 bases between. CDR1 and CDR2 (germline): SGHNT, YYREEE (reference sequence). The CDR3 is 15 residues long. CDR3 in DNA: TGTGCCAGCAGCTTCTCGACAGGCCGGAACACTGAAGCTTTCTTT. Amino acid sequence: CASSFSTGRNTEAFF.

This chain uses TRBV2 with TRBJ2-7, with a possible D match to TRBD2 (6 bases). In germline, CDR1 is SNHLY, CDR2 FYNNEI. The CDR3 runs 13 residues. V was pared by 4 bases and J by 2 bases, with 9 bases between. The CDR3 loop reads CASSVGTPYEQYF. The CDR3 DNA sequence: TGTGCCAGCAGTGTAGGGACTCCCTACGAGCAGTACTTC.

The J gene is TRBJ1-5, the V gene TRBV12-3 or TRBV12-4, with D unresolved. The CDR3 has 13 amino acids. The ends were cut back, 6 bases at V and 5 bases at J, with 11 bases in the middle. This chain's CDR3 is CASRITAYQPQHF. DNA of the CDR3: TGTGCCAGCAGGATAACAGCTTATCAGCCCCAGCATTTT.

V and J are TRBV30 and TRBJ2-1, with 8 bases that match TRBD2. The V gene's germline CDR1 is GTSNPN and CDR2 SVGIG (reference sequence). V dropped 4 bases and J dropped 3; count of bases not matched to a gene: 8. The CDR3 has 15 amino acids. CDR3: CAWTSGTRNYNEQFF. The DNA of the CDR3 is TGTGCCTGGACCTCCGGGACTAGGAACTACAATGAGCAGTTCTTC. Supplemented by reference TRBV30 and TRBJ2-1, the full variable domain reads SQTIHQWPATLVQPVGSPLSLECTVEGTSNPNLYWYRQAAGRGLQLLFYSVGIGQISSEVPQNLSASRPQDRQFILSSKKLLLSDSGFYLCAWTSGTRNYNEQFFGPGTRLTVL.

The CDR3 DNA reads as TGTGCCAGCTCACCCCTGGGATCTGCGGCGGTGTACGAGCAGTACTTC. Protein: CASSPLGSAAVYEQYF. The chain recombines TRBV18 with TRBJ2-7; D not resolved. Germline V gene sequence: CDR1 KGHSH, CDR2 LQKENI. V was clipped by 3 bases and J by 4 bases, with 19 bases between them. This CDR3 comprises 16 residues.

This chain uses TRBV11-3 with TRBJ2-7, with D possibly TRBD1 on 5 matching bases. There are 14 residues in the CDR3. Germline-derived CDR1 and CDR2 are SGHNT and YENEEA. V lost 3 bases to trimming and J lost 3 bases, with 12 bases between them. The CDR3 loop reads CASSFRERLYEQYF. The CDR3, as DNA: TGTGCCAGCAGCTTCAGGGAAAGGCTCTACGAGCAGTACTTC.

This chain joins TRBV6-2 or TRBV6-3 and TRBJ1-5; D possibly corresponds to TRBD1 (5 bases). The V and J ends lost 6 bases and 5 bases respectively, with 17 bases between them. The length of the CDR3 is 15 residues. Germline values: CDR1 MNHEY, CDR2 SVGEGT. In DNA, the CDR3 is TGTGCCAGCAGCACACCCGGTAAACAGGATCAGCCCCAGCATTTT. It specifies CASSTPGKQDQPQHF.

The chain carries TRBV30 and TRBJ1-6, with D unresolved. The germline V gene has CDR1 GTSNPN and CDR2 SVGIG (reference sequence). The CDR3 contains 13 residues. Between the trimmed V and J ends, which lost 6 bases and 6 bases, there was a span of 12 bases. The CDR3 spells CACDPAGNSPLHF. The CDR3 DNA reads as TGTGCCTGTGACCCCGCGGGTAATTCACCCCTCCACTTT.